This T cell receptor beta chain was identified in a study of shared clonotypes between healthy human individuals. At the level of the study: The donor group consisted of a couple of women and a few men, aged 18 to 49.

This clone was observed a handful of times. The V end lost 4 bases, the J end lost 2 bases, and 15 bases lay between the germline ends. Germline V gene data show CDR1 as GTSNPN and CDR2 as SVGIG (reference sequence). CDR3 length: 14 amino acids. An assay was performed, and its level was deep. Measured with immunoSEQ multiplex PCR; TCRdb has only the in-frame clones, and not every one. The sample lists about half a million clones, 65% to 85% seen once, with about 13% in the top ten. The chain carries TRBV30 and TRBJ2-7; D is unclear. The sample taken for sequencing was PBMCs. The clonotype originates from a woman aged 40 to 50 in good health. Some clones in this sample may be carry-over from other donors' samples. The CDR3 DNA is TGTGCCTGGACCTTGACGAGTCTCCCCTACGAGCAGTACTTC. Protein product: CAWTLTSLPYEQYF.